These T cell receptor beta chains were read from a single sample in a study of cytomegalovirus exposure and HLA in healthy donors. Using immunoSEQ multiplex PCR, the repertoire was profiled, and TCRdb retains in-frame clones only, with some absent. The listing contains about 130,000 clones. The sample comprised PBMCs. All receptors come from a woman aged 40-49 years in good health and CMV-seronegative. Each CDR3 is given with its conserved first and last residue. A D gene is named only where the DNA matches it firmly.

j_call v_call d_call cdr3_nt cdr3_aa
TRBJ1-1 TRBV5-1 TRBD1 TGCGCCAGCAGCTTCCTGCAACAGGGGGTGAACACTGAAGCTTTCTTT CASSFLQQGVNTEAFF
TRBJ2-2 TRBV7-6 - TGTGCCAGCAGCTTAACCCGGACACCCTCGGACACCGGGGAGCTGTTTTTT CASSLTRTPSDTGELFF
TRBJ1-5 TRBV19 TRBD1 TGTGCCAGTAGTATGGAGGGGGCATTCGGTCAGCCCCAGCATTTT CASSMEGAFGQPQHF
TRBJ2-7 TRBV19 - TGTGCCAGTAGTATCGGACAGCTCTACGAGCAGTACTTC CASSIGQLYEQYF
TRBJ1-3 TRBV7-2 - TGTGCCAGCAGCTACTACGCGGGGGGATCTGGAAACACCATATATTTT CASSYYAGGSGNTIYF
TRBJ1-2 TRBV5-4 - TGTGCCAGCAGCGTTGACAGCGTCTACACCTTC CASSVDSVYTF
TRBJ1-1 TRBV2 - TGTGCCAGCAGTGATAGGGGTAGGGAAACTGAAGCTTTCTTT CASSDRGRETEAFF
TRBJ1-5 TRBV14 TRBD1 TGTGCCAGCAGTCCTACAGGGGGTTTTAGCAATCAGCCCCAGCATTTT CASSPTGGFSNQPQHF
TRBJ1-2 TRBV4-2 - TGTGCCAGCAGCCAAGAACGGGGTCTTGGCTACACCTTC CASSQERGLGYTF
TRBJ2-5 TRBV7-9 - TGTGCCAGCAGCTTTGGTCAGGCGGAGACCCAGTACTTC CASSFGQAETQYF
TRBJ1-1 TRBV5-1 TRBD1 TGCGCCAGCAGCTTCGCGGACAGGGTGGCTGAAGCTTTCTTT CASSFADRVAEAFF
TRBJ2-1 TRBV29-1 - TGCAGCGTTGCTGGGCTACGGGGTTACAATGAGCAGTTCTTC CSVAGLRGYNEQFF
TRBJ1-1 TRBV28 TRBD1 TGTGCCAGCAGTCCCGCCGACAGGGGCACTGAAGCTTTCTTT CASSPADRGTEAFF
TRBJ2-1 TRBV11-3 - TGTGCCAGCAGCTTTGAACAGAACAATGAGCAGTTCTTC CASSFEQNNEQFF
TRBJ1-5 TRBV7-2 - TGTGCCAGCAGCTTAGCGGAGCGGCAGCCCCAGCATTTT CASSLAERQPQHF
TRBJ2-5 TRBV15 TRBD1 TGTGCCACCAGCAGGGAAACAGGGGGACTTGAGACCCAGTACTTC CATSRETGGLETQYF
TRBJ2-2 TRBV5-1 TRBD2 TGCGCCAGCAGCTTCGGGACTAGTGACGGCGGGGAGCTGTTTTTT CASSFGTSDGGELFF
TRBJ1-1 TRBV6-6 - TGTGCCAGCAGTTACGGGAACCTACCGGAGGGCACTGAAGCTTTCTTT CASSYGNLPEGTEAFF
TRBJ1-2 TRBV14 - TGTGCCAGCAGCCAGTCGTCAGACTATGGCTACACCTTC CASSQSSDYGYTF
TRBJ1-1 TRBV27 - TGTGCCAGCAGTCCCACACAGAACACTGAAGCTTTCTTT CASSPTQNTEAFF
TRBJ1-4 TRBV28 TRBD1 TGTGCCAGCAGTGAGGGACAGAGGAATGAAAAACTGTTTTTT CASSEGQRNEKLFF
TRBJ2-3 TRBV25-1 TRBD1 TGTGCCAGCAGTTCTGACAGGGGGCTTCCAGATACGCAGTATTTT CASSSDRGLPDTQYF
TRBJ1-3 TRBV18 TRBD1 TGTGCCAGCTCACCCGGGACAGGGGACGGAAACACCATATATTTT CASSPGTGDGNTIYF
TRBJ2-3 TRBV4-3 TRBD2 TGCGCCAGCAGCCCCCAGCGGGGGGGCCTGGCAGATACGCAGTATTTT CASSPQRGGLADTQYF
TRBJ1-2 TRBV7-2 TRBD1 TGTGCCAGCAGCCCGACAGGGTTTCTTGGCTACACCTTC CASSPTGFLGYTF
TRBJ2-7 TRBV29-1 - TGCAGCGTTCGAGTCGACTTCTACGAGCAGTACTTC CSVRVDFYEQYF
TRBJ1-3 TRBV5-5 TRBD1 TGTGCCAGCAGCTATTTTACAGGGGTGTCTGGAAACACCATATATTTT CASSYFTGVSGNTIYF
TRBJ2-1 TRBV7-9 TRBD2 TGTGCCAGCACCTCCTGGCGGGAGGACAATGAGCAGTTCTTC CASTSWREDNEQFF
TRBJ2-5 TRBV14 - TGTGCCAGCAGCCAAGGGTCAATAGCGGCGACCCAGTACTTC CASSQGSIAATQYF
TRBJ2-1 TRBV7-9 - TGTGCCAGCAGCCCGGGACAACCAGGCACCTACAATGAGCAGTTCTTC CASSPGQPGTYNEQFF
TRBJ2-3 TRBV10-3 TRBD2 TGTGCCATCAGGGGACTAGCGGGTCCCCTCCCCCCCACAGATACGCAGTATTTT CAIRGLAGPLPPTDTQYF
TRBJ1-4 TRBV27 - TGTGCCAGCAGACCACCCGGGAGGGCCGAAAAACTGTTTTTT CASRPPGRAEKLFF
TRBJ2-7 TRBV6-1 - TGTGCCAGCAGTCACACCTACGAGCAGTACTTC CASSHTYEQYF
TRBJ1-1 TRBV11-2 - TGTGCCAGCAGCCGCGTCGGGGGCACTGAAGCTTTCTTT CASSRVGGTEAFF
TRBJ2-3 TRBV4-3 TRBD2 TGCGCCAGCAGCCAACTTCCCCGGGTGAGCGGGGGCACAGATACGCAGTATTTT CASSQLPRVSGGTDTQYF
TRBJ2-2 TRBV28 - TGTGCCAGCAGTTTCTTGAGGGTCGGGAACACCGGGGAGCTGTTTTTT CASSFLRVGNTGELFF
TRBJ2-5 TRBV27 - TGTGCCAGCAGTTTAGGGAGGGGGGAGACCCAGTACTTC CASSLGRGETQYF
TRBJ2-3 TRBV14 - TGTGCCAGCAGCCAGACTTCCACGGCGCAGTATTTT CASSQTSTAQYF
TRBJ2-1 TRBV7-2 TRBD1 TGTGCCAGCAGCTACGGGACAGGGGGTTACAATGAGCAGTTCTTC CASSYGTGGYNEQFF
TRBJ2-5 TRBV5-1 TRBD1 TGCGCCAGCAGCATGGGACCGGGACAGGGGACAGAGACCCAGTACTTC CASSMGPGQGTETQYF
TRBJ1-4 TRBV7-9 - TGTGCCAGCAGCCCCGGGGGAACTAATGAAAAACTGTTTTTT CASSPGGTNEKLFF
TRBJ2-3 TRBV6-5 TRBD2 TGTGCCAGCAGACCACCGGGGGGGAGGGATACGCAGTATTTT CASRPPGGRDTQYF
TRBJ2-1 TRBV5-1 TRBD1 TGCGCCAGCAGCGCCTCGGGACAGGGGAATGAGCAGTTCTTC CASSASGQGNEQFF
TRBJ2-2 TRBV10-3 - TGTGCCATCAGCCCCTACAGGAGAACGAACACCGGGGAGCTGTTTTTT CAISPYRRTNTGELFF
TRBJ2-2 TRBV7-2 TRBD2 TGTGCCAGCATCCCTGGACTAGCTCGATCCGGGGAGCTGTTTTTT CASIPGLARSGELFF